The 17 T cell receptor beta chains reported below all come from one sample, sequenced in a study of blood T cell repertoires in COVID-19. Clones were sequenced by immunoSEQ multiplex PCR, and TCRdb holds only the in-frame ones, with some missing. The sample contains about 340,000 clones, approximately 86% of which appear only once. Sample: PBMCs or T cells enriched from blood (not recorded which). Every receptor here comes from a woman aged 35 to 49 with acute COVID-19.

The chain carries TRBV4-3 and TRBJ2-2; perhaps TRBD2 as D (6 bases). Germline-derived CDR1 and CDR2 are LGHNA and YSLEER. CDR3 length: 15 amino acids. V lost 0 bases and J 7 bases, leaving 12 bases between the germline ends. CDR3 amino acids: CASSQEHRGIGELFF. The CDR3 nucleotides are TGCGCCAGCAGCCAAGAGCACCGGGGGATCGGGGAGCTGTTTTTT.

CDR3 sequence reads: CASSARGGSSYNEQFF. In DNA form, the CDR3 reads TGTGCCAGCAGCGCCCGCGGGGGGAGCTCCTACAATGAGCAGTTCTTC. This rearrangement joins TRBV3-1 (or the pseudogene TRBV3-2) to TRBJ2-1; TRBD2 agrees at 8 bases. The germline V gene encodes CDR1 LGHDT and CDR2 YNNKEL (reference sequence). CDR3 size: 16 residues. Trimming removed 5 bases from V and 0 bases from J; junction bases left unmatched: 6.

This chain uses TRBV7-9 with TRBJ1-4; unclear D gene. Germline V lookup: CDR1 SEHNR, CDR2 FQNEAQ (reference sequence). This CDR3 spans 15 amino acids. V lost 3 bases and J 0 bases, leaving 8 bases between the germline ends. This CDR3 reads CASSLASPTNEKLFF. CDR3 bases: TGTGCCAGCAGCTTGGCTAGCCCAACTAATGAAAAACTGTTTTTT. The full variable domain, completed using reference TRBV7-9 and TRBJ1-4, is DTGVSQNPRHKITKRGQNVTFRCDPISEHNRLYWYRQTLGQGPEFLTYFQNEAQLEKSRLLSDRFSAERPKGSFSTLEIQRTEQGDSAMYLCASSLASPTNEKLFFGSGTQLSVL.

The chain uses TRBV28 and TRBJ1-4, with TRBD1 identical over 10 bases. Germline CDR1 and CDR2: MDHEN and SYDVKM. V shed 2 bases, J shed 7 bases, and the junction held 4 bases outside the gene matches. CDR3 length: 15 amino acids. The CDR3 DNA reads as TGTGCCAGCAGTTTACCGACAGGGGGCGGTGAAAAACTGTTTTTT. This sequence encodes CASSLPTGGGEKLFF. The entire variable domain, with the rest obtained from reference TRBV28 and TRBJ1-4, is as follows: DVKVTQSSRYLVKRTGEKVFLECVQDMDHENMFWYRQDPGLGLRLIYFSYDVKMKEKGDIPEGYSVSREKKERFSLILESASTNQTSMYLCASSLPTGGGEKLFFGSGTQLSVL.

The V gene is TRBV27, the J gene TRBJ1-2; 8 bases line up with TRBD1. V shed 5 bases and J 14 bases; nucleotides not matched to a gene: 10. CDR1 is MNHEY, CDR2 SMNVEV, per germline (reference sequence). CDR3 length: 12 amino acids. The CDR3 loop is CASSPIGQGRTF. CDR3 DNA sequence: TGTGCCAGCAGTCCAATCGGACAGGGAAGAACCTTC.

The count of this clone is one. The chain uses TRBV7-9 and TRBJ2-3; tentative D call: TRBD2 (6 bases). V was trimmed by 5 bases and J by 0 bases, leaving 9 bases between them. The CDR3 has 14 amino acids. Germline assignment: CDR1 SEHNR and CDR2 FQNEAQ (reference sequence). CDR3 residues: CASSKSGSTDTQYF. In DNA, the CDR3 is TGTGCCAGCAGCAAAAGCGGGAGCACAGATACGCAGTATTTT. The complete variable domain, with remaining parts taken from reference TRBV7-9 and TRBJ2-3, reads DTGVSQNPRHKITKRGQNVTFRCDPISEHNRLYWYRQTLGQGPEFLTYFQNEAQLEKSRLLSDRFSAERPKGSFSTLEIQRTEQGDSAMYLCASSKSGSTDTQYFGPGTRLTVL.

This clone was recorded once. V is TRBV20-1 and J is TRBJ1-1; D perhaps matches TRBD1 (6 bases). This CDR3 spans 11 amino acids. Germline V lookup: CDR1 DFQATT, CDR2 SNEGSKA (reference sequence). Trimming took off 3 bases at V and 8 bases at J, with 10 bases between the two ends. The CDR3 loop reads CSASYREEAFF. CDR3 DNA sequence: TGCAGTGCTAGTTACAGGGAGGAAGCTTTCTTT.

This chain joins TRBV28 and TRBJ2-5; 10 nucleotides align to TRBD1. The ends lost 6 bases at V and 3 bases at J; junction bases unmatched: 10. Germline lookup yields CDR1 MDHEN and CDR2 SYDVKM. This CDR3 is built from 16 residues. CDR3 residues: CASSLNPGQGKETQYF. The CDR3 DNA reads TGTGCCAGCAGCCTTAATCCGGGACAGGGGAAAGAGACCCAGTACTTC. The full variable domain, its missing parts supplied by reference TRBV28 and TRBJ2-5, is DVKVTQSSRYLVKRTGEKVFLECVQDMDHENMFWYRQDPGLGLRLIYFSYDVKMKEKGDIPEGYSVSREKKERFSLILESASTNQTSMYLCASSLNPGQGKETQYFGPGTRLLVL.

This clone has more than one count but fewer than ten. This chain uses TRBV7-2 with TRBJ2-7; 7 nucleotides match TRBD1. There are 18 residues in the CDR3. Germline V gives CDR1 SGHTA, CDR2 FQGNSA. V was pared by 2 bases and J by 5 bases, with 18 bases of the junction left unmatched. For the CDR3, the DNA is TGTGCCAGCAGCTTAAGGGGAACAGGGGAATCGGTGGTGGACGAGCAGTACTTC. This codes for CASSLRGTGESVVDEQYF. Looking up the rest from reference TRBV7-2 and TRBJ2-7 gives the full variable domain: GAGVSQSPSNKVTEKGKDVELRCDPISGHTALYWYRQSLGQGLEFLIYFQGNSAPDKSGLPSDRFSAERTGGSVSTLTIQRTQQEDSAVYLCASSLRGTGESVVDEQYFGPGTRLTVT.

The V call is TRBV9, the J call TRBJ2-3; no clear D. The CDR3 is 15 amino acids. Germline assignment: CDR1 SGDLS and CDR2 YYNGEE. V gave up 2 bases and J gave up 0 bases, with 10 bases separating them. The DNA for the CDR3 is TGTGCCAGCAGCGTGTCAACGACTAGCACAGATACGCAGTATTTT. It specifies CASSVSTTSTDTQYF.

The V gene is TRBV9, the J gene TRBJ1-2; no clear D gene. The CDR3 spans 14 residues. Germline CDR1 SGDLS, CDR2 YYNGEE. V was clipped by 0 bases and J by 6 bases, with 12 bases between them. CDR3 sequence reads: CASSVDLQTHGYTF. The CDR3 bases are TGTGCCAGCAGCGTAGATCTACAGACCCATGGCTACACCTTC.

The genes are TRBV11-2 and TRBJ1-2; 7 bases fit TRBD1. J lost 2 bases, V lost 1 base, and 4 bases had no gene match. The CDR3 is 15 residues long. In germline, CDR1 is SGHAT, CDR2 FQNNGV. CDR3 protein: CASSLGQGLNYGYTF. As DNA, the CDR3 is TGTGCCAGCAGCTTAGGACAGGGACTCAACTATGGCTACACCTTC. The full variable domain, its missing parts supplied by reference TRBV11-2 and TRBJ1-2, is EAGVAQSPRYKIIEKRQSVAFWCNPISGHATLYWYQQILGQGPKLLIQFQNNGVVDDSQLPKDRFSAERLKGVDSTLKIQPAKLEDSAVYLCASSLGQGLNYGYTFGSGTRLTVV.

The chain combines TRBV5-6 with TRBJ1-2; TRBD1 matches 7 bases. The V and J ends lost 2 bases and 6 bases, in that order; junction bases with no gene match: 22. In germline, CDR1 is SGHDT, CDR2 YYEEEE. The CDR3 is 19 amino acids. The CDR3, as DNA: TGTGCCAGCAGCTTAGAGGGACAGCGGAAAGTAGGGCCGACGAATGGCTACACCTTC. This gives the protein CASSLEGQRKVGPTNGYTF. The full variable domain, with the rest looked up from reference TRBV5-6 and TRBJ1-2, is DAGVTQSPTHLIKTRGQQVTLRCSPKSGHDTVSWYQQALGQGPQFIFQYYEEEERQRGNFPDRFSGHQFPNYSSELNVNALLLGDSALYLCASSLEGQRKVGPTNGYTFGSGTRLTVV.

The CDR3 DNA sequence: TGTGCCAGCAGGGGACAGGGCGATCAGCCCCAGCATTTT. Translation: CASRGQGDQPQHF. This sequence joins TRBV2 and TRBJ1-5; 9 bases align to TRBD1. CDR1 and CDR2 (germline): SNHLY, FYNNEI. The V gene end was trimmed by 6 bases and the J gene end by 5 bases; junction bases not matched to a gene: 2. The length of the CDR3 is 13 residues.

The genes are TRBV19 and TRBJ1-1; D perhaps matches TRBD1 (5 bases). The germline gives CDR1 LNHDA, CDR2 SQIVND (reference sequence). The V gene lost 3 bases and the J gene lost 11 bases, with 16 bases spanning the gap. This CDR3 is built from 13 residues. The CDR3 loop reads CASSIARQRGAFF. CDR3 DNA sequence: TGTGCCAGTAGTATTGCGAGACAGCGGGGGGCTTTCTTT.

This rearrangement joins TRBV5-6 to TRBJ1-1, with a weak D call TRBD1 (6 bases). This CDR3 contains 14 residues. Trimming shortened V by 1 base and J by 9 bases, and 16 bases separated the two germline ends. Germline-derived CDR1 and CDR2 are SGHDT and YYEEEE. The CDR3 spells CASSLRQAVPKAFF. The CDR3 DNA reads TGTGCCAGCAGCTTGAGACAGGCCGTACCCAAAGCTTTCTTT.

This clone was observed once. The V and J genes are TRBV7-2 and TRBJ2-1, with 7 bases aligning to TRBD2. Losses at the gene ends were 2 bases for V and 10 bases for J; bases not matched to a gene: 8. CDR3 length: 14 amino acids. Germline V gives CDR1 SGHTA, CDR2 FQGNSA. The CDR3 DNA follows: TGTGCCAGCAGCTTATCGGTAAGCGGGGAAGAGCAGTTCTTC. Protein product: CASSLSVSGEEQFF.